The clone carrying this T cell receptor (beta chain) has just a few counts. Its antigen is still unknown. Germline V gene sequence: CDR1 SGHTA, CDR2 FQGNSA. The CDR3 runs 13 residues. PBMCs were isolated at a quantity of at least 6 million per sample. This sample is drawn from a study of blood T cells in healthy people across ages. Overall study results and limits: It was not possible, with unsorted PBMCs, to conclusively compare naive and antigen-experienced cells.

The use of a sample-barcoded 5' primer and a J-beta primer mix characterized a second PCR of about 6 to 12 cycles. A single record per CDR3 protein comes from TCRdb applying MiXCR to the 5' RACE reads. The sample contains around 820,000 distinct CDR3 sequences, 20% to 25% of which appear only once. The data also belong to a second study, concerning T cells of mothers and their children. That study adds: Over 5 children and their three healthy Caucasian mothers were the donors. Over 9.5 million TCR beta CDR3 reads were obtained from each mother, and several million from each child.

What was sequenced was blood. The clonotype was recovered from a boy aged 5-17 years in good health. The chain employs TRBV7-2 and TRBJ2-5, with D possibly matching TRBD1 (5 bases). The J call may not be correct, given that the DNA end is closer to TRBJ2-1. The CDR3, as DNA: TGTGCCAGCAGCTTAGGCAAGGGGAATGAGCAGTTCTTC. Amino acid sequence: CASSLGKGNEQFF.